This T cell receptor (beta chain) was sequenced in a study of T cell clonotyping in hematopoietic cell transplantation. In the study overall: Recipient samples before transplant were obtained post-cytoreduction. Whole-study findings and limits: At the given depth, recipient repertoires were over 97% de novo clonotypes. After transplant, recipient diversity fell while pathologically expanded clonotypes grew through day 180.

The repertoire was sequenced with immunoSEQ multiplex PCR; TCRdb's copy has only in-frame clones and lacks some. Here the sample spans roughly 24,000 clones, more than 65% being singletons. Worth noting for this clone: The antigen is unknown.

Germline V gene sequence: CDR1 MDHEN, CDR2 SYDVKM. V shed 4 bases and J 5 bases; nucleotides not matched to a gene: 13. The CDR3 consists of 16 residues. Time point in this sample: recipient sample about 28 days before transplant, after cytoreduction. Specimen: peripheral blood mononuclear cells, collected before stem cell transplant. The chain joins TRBV28 to TRBJ1-2; 7 bases align to TRBD1. The receptor comes from a woman aged 60 to 75 with acute myeloid leukemia. Some clones in this sample may be carry-over from other donors' samples. In nucleotides, the CDR3 is TGTGCCAGCAGTTCTGGGGGGGAGGCGGACAGGTATGGCTACACCTTC. The encoded protein is CASSSGGEADRYGYTF.